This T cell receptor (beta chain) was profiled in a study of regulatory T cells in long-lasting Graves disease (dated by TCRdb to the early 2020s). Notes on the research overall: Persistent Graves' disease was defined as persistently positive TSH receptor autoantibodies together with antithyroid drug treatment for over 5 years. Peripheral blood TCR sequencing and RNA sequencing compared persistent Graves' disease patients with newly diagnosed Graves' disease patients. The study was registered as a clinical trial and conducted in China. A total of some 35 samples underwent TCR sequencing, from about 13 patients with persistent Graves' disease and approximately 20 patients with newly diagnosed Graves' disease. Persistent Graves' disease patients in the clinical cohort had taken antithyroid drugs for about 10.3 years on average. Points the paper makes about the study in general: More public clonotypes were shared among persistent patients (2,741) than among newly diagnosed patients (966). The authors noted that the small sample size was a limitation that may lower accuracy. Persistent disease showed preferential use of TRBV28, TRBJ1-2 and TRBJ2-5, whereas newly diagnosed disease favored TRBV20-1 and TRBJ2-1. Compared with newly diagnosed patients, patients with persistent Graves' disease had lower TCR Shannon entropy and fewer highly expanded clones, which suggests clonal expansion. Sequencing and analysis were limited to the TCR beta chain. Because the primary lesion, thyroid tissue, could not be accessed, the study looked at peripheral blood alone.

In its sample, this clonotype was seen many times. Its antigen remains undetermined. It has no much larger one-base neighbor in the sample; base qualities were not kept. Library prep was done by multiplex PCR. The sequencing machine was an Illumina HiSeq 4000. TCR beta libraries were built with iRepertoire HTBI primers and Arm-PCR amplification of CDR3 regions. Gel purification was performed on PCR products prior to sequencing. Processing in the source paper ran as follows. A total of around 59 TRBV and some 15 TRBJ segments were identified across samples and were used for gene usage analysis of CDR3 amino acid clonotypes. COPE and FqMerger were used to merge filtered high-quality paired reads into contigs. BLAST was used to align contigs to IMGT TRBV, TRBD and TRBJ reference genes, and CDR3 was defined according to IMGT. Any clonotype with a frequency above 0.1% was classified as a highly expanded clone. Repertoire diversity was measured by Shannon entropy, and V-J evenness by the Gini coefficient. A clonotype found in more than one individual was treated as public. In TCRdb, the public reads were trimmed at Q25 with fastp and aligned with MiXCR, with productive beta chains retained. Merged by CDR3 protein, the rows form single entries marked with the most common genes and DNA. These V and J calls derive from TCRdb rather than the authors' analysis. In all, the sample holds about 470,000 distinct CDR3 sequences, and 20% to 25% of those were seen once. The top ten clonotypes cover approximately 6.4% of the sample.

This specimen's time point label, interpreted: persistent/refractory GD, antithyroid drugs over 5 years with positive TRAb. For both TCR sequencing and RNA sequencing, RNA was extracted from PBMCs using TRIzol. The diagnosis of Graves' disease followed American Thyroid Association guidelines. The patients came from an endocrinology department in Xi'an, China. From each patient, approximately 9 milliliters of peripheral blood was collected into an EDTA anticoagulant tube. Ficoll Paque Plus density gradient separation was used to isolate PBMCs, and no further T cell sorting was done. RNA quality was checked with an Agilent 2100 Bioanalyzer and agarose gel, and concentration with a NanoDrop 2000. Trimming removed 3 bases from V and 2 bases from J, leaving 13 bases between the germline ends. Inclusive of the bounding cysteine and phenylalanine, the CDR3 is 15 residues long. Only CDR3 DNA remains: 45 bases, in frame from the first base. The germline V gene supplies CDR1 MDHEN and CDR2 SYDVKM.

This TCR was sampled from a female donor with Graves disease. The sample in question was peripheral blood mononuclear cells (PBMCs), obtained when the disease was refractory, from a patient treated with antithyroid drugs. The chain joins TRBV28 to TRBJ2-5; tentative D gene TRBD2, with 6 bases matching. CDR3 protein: CASSFLPSDQETQYF. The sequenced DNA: TGTGCCAGCAGTTTCCTACCTAGCGATCAAGAGACCCAGTACTTC.